This T cell receptor (beta chain) came from a study of blood T cell repertoires in COVID-19. Study at large: COVID-19 samples, acute and convalescent, were from the United States, Italy and Spain. In each case, the material was cDNA or gDNA derived from T cells, B-cell-depleted T cells, or PBMCs.

Original methodology: Amplification from reference gene primers served as the basis for estimated nucleated cell counts. Repertoires were generated with immunoSEQ multiplex PCR, while TCRdb's copy carries only in-frame clones and drops some. Clone size and the V and J calls come from that table; the DNA yielded D and trimming. The sample carries just over 250,000 clones, approximately 88% recorded once. Followed over time, Seattle patients had been enrolled while infection was active. Of note for this clone: Given a much more abundant clone one base away, this may be a read error.

Germline CDR1 is MDHEN and CDR2 is SYDVKM. Trimming removed 5 bases from V and 1 base from J; junction bases left unmatched: 2. The CDR3 extends over 14 amino acids. The source material was peripheral blood. The chain combines TRBV28 with TRBJ2-7; 10 positions agree with TRBD1. The clonotype originates from a woman in her 70s with COVID-19, enrolled during active disease. The CDR3 DNA sequence: TGTGCCAGCAGTACGGGACAGGGGTCCTACGAGCAGTACTTC. Protein product: CASSTGQGSYEQYF.